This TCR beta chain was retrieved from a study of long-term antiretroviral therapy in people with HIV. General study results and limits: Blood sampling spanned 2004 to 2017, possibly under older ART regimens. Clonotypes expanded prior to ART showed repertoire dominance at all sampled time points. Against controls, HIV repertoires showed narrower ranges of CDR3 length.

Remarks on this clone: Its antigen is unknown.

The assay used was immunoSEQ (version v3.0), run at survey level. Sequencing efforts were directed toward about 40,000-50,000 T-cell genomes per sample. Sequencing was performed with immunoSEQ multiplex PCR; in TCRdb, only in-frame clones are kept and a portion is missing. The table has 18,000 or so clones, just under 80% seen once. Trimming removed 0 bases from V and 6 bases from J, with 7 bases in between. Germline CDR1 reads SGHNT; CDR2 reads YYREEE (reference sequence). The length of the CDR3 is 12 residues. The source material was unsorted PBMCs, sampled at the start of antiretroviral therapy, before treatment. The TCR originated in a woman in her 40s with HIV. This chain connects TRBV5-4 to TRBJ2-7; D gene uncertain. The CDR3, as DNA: TGTGCCAGCAGCTTGGGGCTTGCCGAGCAGTACTTC. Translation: CASSLGLAEQYF.